This T cell receptor beta chain was obtained from a study of cytomegalovirus exposure and HLA in healthy donors. With 60 Vbeta and 13 Jbeta primers, the PCR was carried out. The data were produced by immunoSEQ multiplex PCR, yet TCRdb's version contains in-frame clones alone and is incomplete. The sample holds 150,000 to 200,000 clones, more than 75% seen once. V shed 0 bases and J 0 bases; nucleotides not matched to a gene: 6. Germline lookup yields CDR1 SGHRS and CDR2 YFSETQ. This CDR3 has 17 residues. The chain carries TRBV5-1 and TRBJ2-5; TRBD2 aligns across 9 bases. The TCR comes from a woman between 45 and 65 years old in good health and CMV-seropositive. The sequencing input was PBMCs. The chain's CDR3 is CASSLGLAAMYQETQYF. In DNA, the CDR3 is TGCGCCAGCAGCTTGGGACTAGCGGCGATGTACCAAGAGACCCAGTACTTC.